A selection of T cell receptor beta chains follows, all from one sample in a study of shared clonotypes between healthy human individuals. The protocol was immunoSEQ multiplex PCR, while the TCRdb copy is restricted to in-frame clones and leaves out a portion. Of 2 million to 2.5 million clones in the sample, under 95% are singletons; the top ten hold 0.3% to 0.45%. The sequenced material came from naive CD4+ T cells from PBMCs. These receptors originate from a man younger than 35 in good health. Some clones in this sample may be carry-over from other donors' samples. Both conserved end residues are part of each CDR3. A D gene is named only where the DNA matches it firmly. The listing skips clone size in some rows; elsewhere it reads once, few, many or a size class.

TRBV5-4	TRBJ1-1	-	-	TGTGCCAGCAGCTTGGATAACACTGAAGCTTTCTTT	CASSLDNTEAFF
TRBV5-1	TRBJ1-4	-	-	TGCGCCAGCAGCTTGGACAGGGCGGATGAAAAACTGTTTTTT	CASSLDRADEKLFF
TRBV7-2	TRBJ2-1	-	-	TGTGCCAGCAGCCCCGACCCCACGCGGAGTGAGCAGTTCTTC	CASSPDPTRSEQFF
TRBV29-1	TRBJ1-4	-	-	TGCAGCGTTCGATCCCCGGACAGAGCTAATGAAAAACTGTTTTTT	CSVRSPDRANEKLFF
TRBV7-9	TRBJ2-6	-	-	TGTGCCAGCAGCTTAGGAAACTCTGGGGCCAACGTCCTGACTTTC	CASSLGNSGANVLTF
TRBV18	TRBJ2-7	-	-	TGTGCCAGCTCACGGGAGGCAGGGTCCTACGAGCAGTACTTC	CASSREAGSYEQYF
TRBV5-6	TRBJ2-7	-	-	TGTGCCAGCAGCTCGACAGTTTGGTCCTACGAGCAGTACTTC	CASSSTVWSYEQYF
TRBV28	TRBJ2-3	-	TRBD2	TGTGCCAGCAGTTTCGGTCTAGCGGGAAATACGCAGTATTTT	CASSFGLAGNTQYF
TRBV28	TRBJ2-6	-	-	TGTGCCAGCAGAACAGTGGGGGGGGCCAACGTCCTGACTTTC	CASRTVGGANVLTF
TRBV7-9	TRBJ1-2	-	-	TGTGCCAGCAGCTTAGAGGCCAGGGCACTGGGAGGCTACACCTTC	CASSLEARALGGYTF
TRBV28	TRBJ2-3	-	-	TGTGCCAGCAGTTCAGGACGGCGCGGCGCCCCAGATACGCAGTATTTT	CASSSGRRGAPDTQYF
TRBV9	TRBJ1-2	-	TRBD1	TGTGCCAGCAGCGTGGAGGGGGCGTCTCGCTATGGCTACACCTTC	CASSVEGASRYGYTF
TRBV30	TRBJ1-4	-	-	TGTGCCCGGAGTTCTGAGGATGAAAAACTGTTTTTT	CARSSEDEKLFF
TRBV7-3	TRBJ2-1	-	TRBD2	TGTGCCAGCAGCTTCGGACTAGCGGTCAATGAGCAGTTCTTC	CASSFGLAVNEQFF
TRBV19	TRBJ2-3	-	TRBD2	TGTGCCAGTAGTAGCCCTGGCGGGAGGGATTCAGATACGCAGTATTTT	CASSSPGGRDSDTQYF
TRBV28	TRBJ1-3	-	-	TGTGCCAGCAGTCGCACGACACCTTCTGGAAACACCATATATTTT	CASSRTTPSGNTIYF
TRBV5-3	TRBJ2-7	-	-	TGTGCCAGAAGCTGGACGGACTATCTGAGCTCCTACGAGCAGTACTTC	CARSWTDYLSSYEQYF
TRBV30	TRBJ2-5	-	-	TGTGCCTGGAGGGGGGGTTACGGAGAATACGAGACCCAGTACTTC	CAWRGGYGEYETQYF
TRBV20-1	TRBJ2-5	-	-	TGCAGCGCGAAACGAGGGACTCCTAACCACTTC	CSAKRGTPNHF
TRBV5-1	TRBJ2-3	-	-	TGCGCCAGCAGCGAGCCGGGGCAGAGCACAGATACGCAGTATTTT	CASSEPGQSTDTQYF
TRBV7-7	TRBJ2-7	-	TRBD1	TGTGCCAGCAGCCGGACAGGCAACTACGAGCAGTACTTC	CASSRTGNYEQYF
TRBV9	TRBJ1-1	-	-	TGTGCCAGCAGCGTGACAGCGAACACTGAAGCTTTCTTT	CASSVTANTEAFF
TRBV28	TRBJ2-4	once	TRBD1	TGTGCCAGCAGCATAACGACAGGGGTGAACATTCAGTACTTC	CASSITTGVNIQYF
TRBV6-6	TRBJ2-7	-	TRBD2	TGTGCCAGCAGTTACCTAGCGGGAGACCCCTACGAGCAGTACTTC	CASSYLAGDPYEQYF
TRBV27	TRBJ2-2	once	-	TGTGCCAGCAGTTTATTAGTCCGGTCGAAGGGCACCGGGGAGCTGTTTTTT	CASSLLVRSKGTGELFF
TRBV7-3	TRBJ2-3	once	TRBD2	TGTGCCAGCAGCCACCTGGGACTAGCGGGAGAAGATACGCAGTATTTT	CASSHLGLAGEDTQYF
TRBV7-9	TRBJ1-3	once	-	TGTGCCAGCAGCGGCACCGCTTCTTTCTCTGGAAACACCATATATTTT	CASSGTASFSGNTIYF
TRBV28	TRBJ2-5	-	-	TGTGCCAGCAGTTTACTGGGGGCGACTCAAGAGACCCAGTACTTC	CASSLLGATQETQYF
TRBV5-4	TRBJ1-1	-	-	TGTGCCAGCAGCTTGCGTTCGGGGGGCGGCGCGGGGAACACTGAAGCTTTCTTT	CASSLRSGGGAGNTEAFF